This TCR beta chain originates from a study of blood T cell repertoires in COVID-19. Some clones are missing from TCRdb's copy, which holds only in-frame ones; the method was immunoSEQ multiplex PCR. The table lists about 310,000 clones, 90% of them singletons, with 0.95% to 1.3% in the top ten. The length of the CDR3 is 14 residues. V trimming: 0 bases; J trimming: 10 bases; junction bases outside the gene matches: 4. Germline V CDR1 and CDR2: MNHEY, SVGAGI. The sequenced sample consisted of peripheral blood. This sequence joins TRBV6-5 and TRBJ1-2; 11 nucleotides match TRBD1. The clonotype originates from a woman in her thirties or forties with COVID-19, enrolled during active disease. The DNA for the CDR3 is TGTGCCAGCAGTTACTCGCCGGGACAGGGGGTCTACACCTTC. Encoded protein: CASSYSPGQGVYTF.